Below are 21 T cell receptor beta chains sequenced from a single sample in a study of OX40 agonist ivuxolimab in advanced cancers. Sequenced by immunoSEQ multiplex PCR; TCRdb stores in-frame clones only, minus some. The sample comprises approximately 84,000 clones, around 87% of which are singletons, and over 0.75% rests with the top ten. This material consisted of CD4+ or CD8+ T cells sorted from blood, taken in a trial of the OX40 agonist ivuxolimab. The receptors here all came from an adult with an advanced solid tumor such as melanoma, head and neck, liver or kidney cancer.

The V and J genes are TRBV5-1 and TRBJ1-1; 7 bases are a match to TRBD1. Germline V gene lookup returns CDR1 SGHRS and CDR2 YFSETQ. There are 14 residues in the CDR3. After removal of 2 bases from V and 3 bases from J, the junction contained 4 bases not matched to a gene. The CDR3 sequence is CASSLQGQDTEAFF. CDR3 in DNA: TGCGCCAGCAGCTTACAGGGGCAGGACACTGAAGCTTTCTTT.

The chain is built from TRBV6-1 and TRBJ1-1; D is possibly TRBD1 (5 bases). The germline V gene encodes CDR1 MNHNS and CDR2 SASEGT. This CDR3 region has 14 residues. V was trimmed by 6 bases and J by 3 bases, leaving 14 bases between them. The CDR3, as DNA: TGTGCCAGCAGAGCCCAGGGCCGGGACACTGAAGCTTTCTTT. Its protein product is CASRAQGRDTEAFF.

The chain is built from TRBV5-4 and TRBJ2-5; no clear D. Between the trimmed V and J ends, which lost 4 bases and 5 bases, there was a span of 21 bases. The germline CDR1 and CDR2 sequences are SGHNT and YYREEE (reference sequence). This CDR3 is 16 amino acids long. The CDR3, as DNA: TGTGCCAGCAGCGTTTACACCGGGCCCAACTGGGAGACCCAGTACTTC. It codes for CASSVYTGPNWETQYF.

The chain joins TRBV6-6 to TRBJ2-7; D possibly corresponds to TRBD2 (5 bases). Trimming pared 0 bases from V and 6 bases from J, leaving 15 bases between. The CDR3 runs to 15 residues. CDR1 MNHNY and CDR2 SVGAGI come from the germline V gene (reference sequence). The CDR3: CASSYSRGYFGEQYF. CDR3 nucleotide sequence: TGTGCCAGCAGTTACTCGAGAGGGTATTTTGGCGAGCAGTACTTC.

This clone showed up just a few times. The rearrangement joins TRBV7-6 to TRBJ2-7; 11 nucleotides line up with TRBD2. The junction had 7 bases not matched to a gene; V was cut back by 7 bases and J by 5 bases. Germline assignment: CDR1 SGHVS and CDR2 FNYEAQ. This CDR3 is built from 14 residues. This CDR3 is CASTDLAGGNEQYF. CDR3 nucleotides: TGTGCCAGCACCGACTTAGCGGGAGGGAACGAGCAGTACTTC.

The chain has TRBV6-5 and TRBJ2-5, with D perhaps matching TRBD2 (6 bases). Germline assignment: CDR1 MNHEY and CDR2 SVGAGI. The V and J ends lost 7 bases and 2 bases respectively, with 11 bases between them. The CDR3 is made up of 13 amino acids. DNA for the CDR3: TGTGCCAGCACCAAGGAGGGTCAAGAGACCCAGTACTTC. Translating it yields CASTKEGQETQYF.

The chain is built from TRBV6-5 and TRBJ1-3, with TRBD1 matching over 8 bases. This CDR3 region has 14 residues. V trimming: 5 bases; J trimming: 9 bases; junction bases outside the gene matches: 9. Germline CDR1 and CDR2: MNHEY and SVGAGI. The CDR3 nucleotides read TGTGCCAGCAGTGCAGGACAGGGCGGTACCACCATATATTTT. It yields the protein CASSAGQGGTTIYF.

This clone has a single count. The chain joins TRBV11-2 to TRBJ2-1, with D possibly matching TRBD2 (6 bases). The CDR3 covers 17 residues. The germline V and J ends were trimmed by 0 bases and 1 base, with 13 bases remaining between them. Germline V gene lookup returns CDR1 SGHAT and CDR2 FQNNGV. Written as DNA, the CDR3 is TGTGCCAGCAGCTTAGAGGTGGGGGGACGGTCCTACAATGAGCAGTTCTTC. Translated: CASSLEVGGRSYNEQFF.

This clone was picked up one time. The chain links TRBV7-9 to TRBJ1-6; possibly TRBD1 for D (6 bases). The CDR3 loop spans 14 amino acids. Per germline, CDR1 SEHNR and CDR2 FQNEAQ (reference sequence). V lost 6 bases and J lost 5, with 11 bases in between. CDR3 residues: CASSRGQNNSPLHF. The CDR3 DNA follows: TGTGCCAGCAGTCGAGGACAGAATAATTCACCCCTCCACTTT.

The V call is TRBV7-2, the J call TRBJ2-3; the match to TRBD2 covers 9 bases. The CDR3 covers 15 residues. Germline V gene lookup returns CDR1 SGHTA and CDR2 FQGNSA. V gave up 1 base and J gave up 5 bases; unmatched junction bases: 4. CDR3 sequence (DNA): TGTGCCAGCAGCTTAGGGCGGGGGGGCCGAGATACGCAGTATTTT. As protein: CASSLGRGGRDTQYF.

The chain uses TRBV29-1 and TRBJ1-2, with TRBD1 as a possible D gene (5 bases). The V end was cut by 0 bases, the J end by 3 bases, with 11 bases between. This CDR3 region has 14 residues. Germline V gene lookup returns CDR1 SQVTM and CDR2 ANQGSEA. For the CDR3, the DNA is TGCAGCGTTGAAGATCGCGAGGGGCACTATGGCTACACCTTC. Amino acids: CSVEDREGHYGYTF.

The chain employs TRBV6-1 and TRBJ1-2; 10 positions match TRBD1. CDR3 length: 13 amino acids. Germline loops: CDR1 MNHNS, CDR2 SASEGT. The V and J ends lost 7 bases and 10 bases, in that order; junction bases with no gene match: 9. The CDR3 DNA is TGTGCCAGCACCCCGGGACAGGGGCAATTCTACACCTTC. It yields the protein CASTPGQGQFYTF.

The rearrangement uses TRBV5-8 and TRBJ1-4; TRBD1 agrees at 7 bases. Looked up from germline, CDR1 is SGHTS and CDR2 is YDEGEE. V was pared by 4 bases and J by 3 bases, with 3 bases of the junction left unmatched. CDR3 length: 14 amino acids. The CDR3 loop is CASSTDRPNEKLFF. In DNA, the CDR3 is TGTGCCAGCAGCACGGACAGGCCTAATGAAAAACTGTTTTTT.

V is TRBV5-1 and J is TRBJ1-4; unclear D gene. Looked up from germline, CDR1 is SGHRS and CDR2 is YFSETQ. V was pared by 2 bases and J by 8 bases, with 13 bases between. CDR3 size: 14 residues. The CDR3 DNA reads TGCGCCAGCAGCTTTTTTGGGTCCCGGGAAAAACTGTTTTTT. Its protein product is CASSFFGSREKLFF.

This rearrangement joins TRBV18 to TRBJ1-5, with 8 bases fitting TRBD1. The germline gives CDR1 KGHSH, CDR2 LQKENI. V shed 5 bases, J shed 0 bases, and the junction held 12 bases outside the gene matches. This CDR3 contains 18 residues. Here the CDR3 DNA reads TGTGCCAGCTCAGGAGGACAGGGAGAGACTTATAGCAATCAGCCCCAGCATTTT. It encodes CASSGGQGETYSNQPQHF.

This clone has more than one count but fewer than ten. J is TRBJ2-7 and V is TRBV29-1, with D tentatively TRBD1 (5 bases). Germline assignment: CDR1 SQVTM and CDR2 ANQGSEA. The CDR3 contains 12 residues. Trimming left V 5 bases short and J 6 bases short, with 14 bases between. DNA for the CDR3: TGCAGCGTTACCAGGGCGCACGGCGAGCAGTACTTC. Translating it yields CSVTRAHGEQYF.

The chain couples TRBV7-2 to TRBJ2-2; 8 positions match TRBD2. The CDR3 covers 14 residues. J lost 4 bases, V lost 5 bases, and 3 bases had no gene match. Germline V CDR1 and CDR2: SGHTA, FQGNSA. Here the CDR3 reads CASSRGGATGELFF. CDR3 bases: TGTGCCAGCAGCCGGGGGGGGGCCACCGGGGAGCTGTTTTTT.

The CDR3 spells CASSVGVVPGFGTEAFF. The CDR3 nucleotides read TGTGCCAGCAGCGTAGGGGTTGTCCCAGGCTTCGGCACTGAAGCTTTCTTT. V usage is TRBV9 and J usage is TRBJ1-1, with unresolved D. V lost 0 bases to trimming and J lost 4 bases, with 19 bases between them. Germline values: CDR1 SGDLS, CDR2 YYNGEE. The CDR3 is 17 residues long.

The chain has TRBV4-1 and TRBJ2-5; D could derive from TRBD1 or TRBD2 (6 bases each). V dropped 1 base and J dropped 5 bases, with 23 bases sitting between them. Germline-derived CDR1 and CDR2 are MGHRA and YSYEKL. The CDR3 is 18 amino acids. This CDR3 is CASSQAWGQKRDLETQYF. The CDR3 DNA reads as TGCGCCAGCAGCCAAGCCTGGGGACAAAAGAGGGACTTGGAGACCCAGTACTTC.

V is TRBV5-1 and J is TRBJ2-2, with 8 bases that match TRBD1. Germline CDR1 reads SGHRS; CDR2 reads YFSETQ. The CDR3 runs 17 residues. Trimming at V came to 1 base and at J to 0 bases, leaving 5 bases not matched to a gene. For the CDR3, the DNA is TGCGCCAGCAGCTTGAGACAGGGGACCACGAACACCGGGGAGCTGTTTTTT. Translated: CASSLRQGTTNTGELFF.

The gene calls are TRBV6-1 and TRBJ1-6; possible D gene TRBD1, 5 bases. Deletions cut 5 bases from V and 5 bases from J, with 10 bases between. CDR3 length: 14 residues. CDR1 and CDR2 (germline): MNHNS, SASEGT. CDR3 in DNA: TGTGCCAGCAGTTATGGCAGGGATAATTCACCCCTCCACTTT. It is translated as CASSYGRDNSPLHF.